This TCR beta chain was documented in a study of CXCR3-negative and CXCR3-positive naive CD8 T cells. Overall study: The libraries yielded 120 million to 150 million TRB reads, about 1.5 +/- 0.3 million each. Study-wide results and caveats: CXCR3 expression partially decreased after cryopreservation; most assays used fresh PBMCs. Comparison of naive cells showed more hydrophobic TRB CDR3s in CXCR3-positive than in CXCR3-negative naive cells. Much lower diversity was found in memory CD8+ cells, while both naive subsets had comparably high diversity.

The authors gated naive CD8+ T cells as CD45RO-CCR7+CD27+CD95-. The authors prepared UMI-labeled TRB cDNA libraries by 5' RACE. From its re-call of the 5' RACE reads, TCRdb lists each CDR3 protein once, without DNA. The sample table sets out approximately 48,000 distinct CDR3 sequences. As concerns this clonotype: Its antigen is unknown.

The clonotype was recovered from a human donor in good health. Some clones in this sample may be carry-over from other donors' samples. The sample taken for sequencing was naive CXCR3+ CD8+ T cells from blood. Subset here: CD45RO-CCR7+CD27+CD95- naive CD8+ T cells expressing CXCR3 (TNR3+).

The CDR3 spells CSGRFNTEAFF. This chain joins TRBV29-1 and TRBJ1-1. The CDR3 has 11 residues. Germline CDR1 SQVTM, CDR2 ANQGSEA.